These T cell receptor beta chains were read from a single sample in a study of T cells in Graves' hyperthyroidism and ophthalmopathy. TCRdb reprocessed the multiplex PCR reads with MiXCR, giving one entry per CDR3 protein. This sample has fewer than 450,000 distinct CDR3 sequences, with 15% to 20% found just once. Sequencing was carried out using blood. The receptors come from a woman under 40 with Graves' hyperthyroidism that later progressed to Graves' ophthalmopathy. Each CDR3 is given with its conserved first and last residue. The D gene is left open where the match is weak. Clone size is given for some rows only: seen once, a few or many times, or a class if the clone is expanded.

CDR3 protein: CSARVFAGHTQYF; CDR3 DNA: TGCAGTGCTAGAGTATTTGCGGGTCATACGCAGTATTTT; V gene: TRBV20-1; clone size: many; J gene: TRBJ2-3; D gene: -
CDR3 protein: CASSPGLAGGGSGELFF; CDR3 DNA: TGTGCCAGCAGTCCCGGACTAGCGGGAGGCGGGTCCGGGGAGCTGTTTTTT; V gene: TRBV6-1; clone size: many; J gene: TRBJ2-2; D gene: TRBD2
CDR3 protein: CASSSDQVGISVVNTEAFF; CDR3 DNA: TGTGCCAGCAGCAGCGACCAGGTCGGAATCTCAGTGGTGAACACTGAAGCTTTCTTT; V gene: TRBV27; clone size: -; J gene: TRBJ1-1; D gene: -
CDR3 protein: CSPEGSGRAAGNIQYF; CDR3 DNA: TGCAGCCCGGAAGGGAGCGGGAGGGCCGCGGGAAACATTCAGTACTTC; V gene: TRBV29-1; clone size: few; J gene: TRBJ2-4; D gene: TRBD2
CDR3 protein: CAISPLGQGAGNNSPLHF; CDR3 DNA: TGTGCCATCAGCCCCCTCGGACAGGGGGCGGGGAATAATTCACCCCTCCACTTT; V gene: TRBV10-3; clone size: many; J gene: TRBJ1-6; D gene: TRBD1
CDR3 protein: CASSLYRTGELFF; CDR3 DNA: TGTGCCAGCAGCTTATACCGCACCGGGGAGCTGTTTTTT; V gene: TRBV11-2; clone size: many; J gene: TRBJ2-2; D gene: -
CDR3 protein: CASSPGGGAGANVLTF; CDR3 DNA: TGTGCCAGCAGTCCCGGAGGTGGGGCCGGGGCCAACGTCCTGACTTTC; V gene: TRBV28; clone size: many; J gene: TRBJ2-6; D gene: -
CDR3 protein: CASSFGRVYEQYF; CDR3 DNA: TGTGCCAGCAGTTTCGGCAGGGTTTACGAGCAGTACTTC; V gene: TRBV27; clone size: many; J gene: TRBJ2-7; D gene: -
CDR3 protein: CASSLGAGGPADTQYF; CDR3 DNA: TGTGCCAGCAGCTTAGGAGCGGGGGGCCCCGCAGATACGCAGTATTTT; V gene: TRBV11-2; clone size: many; J gene: TRBJ2-3; D gene: TRBD2
CDR3 protein: CASSLGTGEQPQHF; CDR3 DNA: TGCGCCAGCAGCCTTGGGACAGGGGAACAGCCCCAGCATTTT; V gene: TRBV5-1; clone size: few; J gene: TRBJ1-5; D gene: TRBD1
CDR3 protein: CASSIWTDQTQYF; CDR3 DNA: TGTGCCAGTAGTATCTGGACTGATCAGACCCAGTACTTC; V gene: TRBV19; clone size: many; J gene: TRBJ2-5; D gene: -
CDR3 protein: CASSRDTGSNQPQHF; CDR3 DNA: TGCGCCAGCAGCCGCGATACAGGTAGTAATCAGCCCCAGCATTTT; V gene: TRBV4-1; clone size: -; J gene: TRBJ1-5; D gene: -
CDR3 protein: CASSLPGQGSTEAFF; CDR3 DNA: TGTGCCAGCAGTTTACCGGGACAGGGGTCCACTGAAGCTTTCTTT; V gene: TRBV6-1; clone size: many; J gene: TRBJ1-1; D gene: TRBD1
CDR3 protein: CASSEGAGGPPQYF; CDR3 DNA: TGTGCCAGCAGTGAGGGAGCGGGGGGGCCCCCCCAGTACTTC; V gene: TRBV2; clone size: many; J gene: TRBJ2-5; D gene: TRBD2
CDR3 protein: CSARRTVGTGELFF; CDR3 DNA: TGCAGTGCTAGAAGGACAGTGGGGACCGGGGAGCTGTTTTTT; V gene: TRBV20-1; clone size: -; J gene: TRBJ2-2; D gene: -
CDR3 protein: CASSVGSGSTKCTEAFF; CDR3 DNA: TGTGCCAGCAGTGTCGGTTCGGGTTCGACCAAGTGCACTGAAGCTTTCTTT; V gene: TRBV25-1; clone size: many; J gene: TRBJ1-1; D gene: -
CDR3 protein: CASSPGGSGVYEQYF; CDR3 DNA: TGCGCCAGCAGCCCGGGGGGTAGCGGGGTCTACGAGCAGTACTTC; V gene: TRBV5-1; clone size: -; J gene: TRBJ2-7; D gene: TRBD2
CDR3 protein: CAISDALQAYEQYF; CDR3 DNA: TGTGCCATCAGTGACGCCCTACAAGCCTACGAGCAGTACTTC; V gene: TRBV10-3; clone size: -; J gene: TRBJ2-7; D gene: -
CDR3 protein: CASSYRPAGVSYNEQFF; CDR3 DNA: TGTGCCAGCAGCTACCGACCAGCGGGAGTTTCCTACAATGAGCAGTTCTTC; V gene: TRBV6-5; clone size: -; J gene: TRBJ2-1; D gene: TRBD2
CDR3 protein: CATSRQETQYF; CDR3 DNA: TGTGCCACCTCACGTCAAGAGACCCAGTACTTC; V gene: TRBV19; clone size: few; J gene: TRBJ2-5; D gene: -
CDR3 protein: CASSQEGLAEEQYF; CDR3 DNA: TGCGCCAGCAGCCAAGAGGGACTAGCGGAAGAGCAGTACTTC; V gene: TRBV4-1; clone size: many; J gene: TRBJ2-7; D gene: TRBD2
CDR3 protein: CASSLNEKLFF; CDR3 DNA: TGTGCCAGCAGTTTGAACGAAAAACTGTTTTTT; V gene: TRBV12-3/TRBV12-4; clone size: many; J gene: TRBJ1-4; D gene: -
CDR3 protein: CASSRSGTPYEQYF; CDR3 DNA: TGTGCCAGCAGCCGGAGCGGAACCCCCTACGAGCAGTACTTC; V gene: TRBV5-4; clone size: few; J gene: TRBJ2-7; D gene: -
CDR3 protein: CASSFWGFTTNAGETQYF; CDR3 DNA: TGTGCCAGCAGCTTTTGGGGGTTCACGACAAACGCCGGAGAGACCCAGTACTTC; V gene: TRBV7-9; clone size: many; J gene: TRBJ2-5; D gene: -
CDR3 protein: CASSERGGNTEAFF; CDR3 DNA: TGTGCCAGCAGTGAAAGGGGGGGGAACACTGAAGCTTTCTTT; V gene: TRBV2; clone size: -; J gene: TRBJ1-1; D gene: -
CDR3 protein: CASSRLTGGADTQYF; CDR3 DNA: TGTGCCAGCAGTCGCTTGACAGGGGGCGCAGATACGCAGTATTTT; V gene: TRBV12-3/TRBV12-4; clone size: many; J gene: TRBJ2-3; D gene: TRBD1
CDR3 protein: CSARFATSGNYNEQFF; CDR3 DNA: TGCAGTGCTAGATTCGCGACTAGCGGGAACTACAATGAGCAGTTCTTC; V gene: TRBV20-1; clone size: few; J gene: TRBJ2-1; D gene: TRBD2
CDR3 protein: CASSPETSGDLETQYF; CDR3 DNA: TGTGCCAGCAGCCCGGAGACTAGCGGGGACTTGGAGACCCAGTACTTC; V gene: TRBV3-1; clone size: many; J gene: TRBJ2-5; D gene: TRBD2
CDR3 protein: CASSMEGRTEAFF; CDR3 DNA: TGTGCCAGCAGTATGGAAGGGCGAACTGAAGCTTTCTTT; V gene: TRBV6-1; clone size: many; J gene: TRBJ1-1; D gene: -
CDR3 protein: CASSVAPGQSAEQYF; CDR3 DNA: TGTGCCAGCAGCGTAGCCCCCGGACAGAGCGCCGAGCAGTACTTC; V gene: TRBV9; clone size: -; J gene: TRBJ2-7; D gene: -
CDR3 protein: CASRETAGPGGRDTQYF; CDR3 DNA: TGTGCCAGCAGAGAGACAGCAGGCCCCGGGGGCCGGGATACGCAGTATTTT; V gene: TRBV6-2/TRBV6-3; clone size: many; J gene: TRBJ2-3; D gene: -
CDR3 protein: CASSEDQGAGGETQYF; CDR3 DNA: TGTGCCAGCAGTGAGGACCAGGGGGCTGGAGGAGAGACCCAGTACTTC; V gene: TRBV2; clone size: many; J gene: TRBJ2-5; D gene: TRBD1
CDR3 protein: CASKGGGVAETQYF; CDR3 DNA: TGTGCCAGCAAAGGAGGGGGAGTCGCAGAGACCCAGTACTTC; V gene: TRBV6-1; clone size: -; J gene: TRBJ2-5; D gene: -
CDR3 protein: CASSLMWQGEGEQYF; CDR3 DNA: TGCGCCAGCAGCTTGATGTGGCAGGGAGAAGGGGAGCAGTACTTC; V gene: TRBV5-1; clone size: few; J gene: TRBJ2-7; D gene: -
CDR3 protein: CSASGQAMNTEAFF; CDR3 DNA: TGCAGTGCTAGTGGGCAGGCCATGAACACTGAAGCTTTCTTT; V gene: TRBV20-1; clone size: many; J gene: TRBJ1-1; D gene: -
CDR3 protein: CASSLTWTSPDTQYF; CDR3 DNA: TGTGCCAGCAGTTTGACCTGGACTAGCCCAGATACGCAGTATTTT; V gene: TRBV27; clone size: many; J gene: TRBJ2-3; D gene: TRBD2
CDR3 protein: CASSSAWESYEQYF; CDR3 DNA: TGTGCCAGCAGCTCCGCCTGGGAGTCCTACGAGCAGTACTTC; V gene: TRBV7-6; clone size: -; J gene: TRBJ2-7; D gene: -
CDR3 protein: CASSLPTLPGWGMHEQYF; CDR3 DNA: TGTGCCAGCAGCTTACCCACCTTACCCGGGTGGGGAATGCACGAGCAGTACTTC; V gene: TRBV11-2; clone size: -; J gene: TRBJ2-7; D gene: -
CDR3 protein: CASSPRGSGDPYNEQFF; CDR3 DNA: TGTGCCAGCAGCCCACGAGGTAGCGGGGATCCCTACAATGAGCAGTTCTTC; V gene: TRBV3-1; clone size: many; J gene: TRBJ2-1; D gene: TRBD2
CDR3 protein: CAISESTGTSGANVLTF; CDR3 DNA: TGTGCCATCAGTGAGTCGACAGGGACCTCTGGGGCCAACGTCCTGACTTTC; V gene: TRBV10-3; clone size: many; J gene: TRBJ2-6; D gene: TRBD1
CDR3 protein: CASSVRGTRGYTF; CDR3 DNA: TGTGCCAGCAGTGTCCGTGGGACGAGGGGCTACACCTTC; V gene: TRBV6-1; clone size: many; J gene: TRBJ1-2; D gene: -
CDR3 protein: CASSSIGQGGEKLFF; CDR3 DNA: TGCGCCAGCAGCTCCATCGGACAGGGAGGTGAAAAACTGTTTTTT; V gene: TRBV5-1; clone size: -; J gene: TRBJ1-4; D gene: TRBD1
CDR3 protein: CASSQEFLAGGTDTQYF; CDR3 DNA: TGTGCCAGCAGCCAAGAGTTCCTAGCGGGGGGGACAGATACGCAGTATTTT; V gene: TRBV4-2; clone size: -; J gene: TRBJ2-3; D gene: TRBD2
CDR3 protein: CASSNPDRPYEQYF; CDR3 DNA: TGTGCCAGCAGTAACCCGGACAGACCCTACGAGCAGTACTTC; V gene: TRBV27; clone size: -; J gene: TRBJ2-7; D gene: -
CDR3 protein: CASTGSTDTQYF; CDR3 DNA: TGTGCCAGTACCGGAAGCACAGATACGCAGTATTTT; V gene: TRBV19; clone size: -; J gene: TRBJ2-3; D gene: -
CDR3 protein: CASSPNPDFQETQYF; CDR3 DNA: TGTGCCAGCTCACCGAACCCCGACTTCCAAGAGACCCAGTACTTC; V gene: TRBV18; clone size: -; J gene: TRBJ2-5; D gene: -
CDR3 protein: CASSLSGIQPQHF; CDR3 DNA: TGTGCCAGCAGTTTATCAGGTATTCAGCCCCAGCATTTT; V gene: TRBV27; clone size: many; J gene: TRBJ1-5; D gene: -
CDR3 protein: CASSIASGPNSPLHF; CDR3 DNA: TGTGCCAGTAGTATAGCCTCCGGACCAAATTCACCCCTCCACTTT; V gene: TRBV19; clone size: many; J gene: TRBJ1-6; D gene: -
CDR3 protein: CASSMASHYEQYF; CDR3 DNA: TGTGCCAGTAGTATGGCTAGTCACTACGAGCAGTACTTC; V gene: TRBV19; clone size: few; J gene: TRBJ2-7; D gene: -
CDR3 protein: CASSLYLDSTDTQYF; CDR3 DNA: TGTGCCAGCAGTTTATATCTAGACTCCACAGATACGCAGTATTTT; V gene: TRBV28; clone size: many; J gene: TRBJ2-3; D gene: -
CDR3 protein: CASSYDRGTGANVLTF; CDR3 DNA: TGTGCCAGCAGTTATGACAGGGGAACTGGGGCCAACGTCCTGACTTTC; V gene: TRBV6-1; clone size: many; J gene: TRBJ2-6; D gene: TRBD1
CDR3 protein: CASSLNLARFEQFF; CDR3 DNA: TGCGCCAGCAGCTTGAATCTAGCGCGATTTGAGCAGTTCTTC; V gene: TRBV5-1; clone size: many; J gene: TRBJ2-1; D gene: -
CDR3 protein: CASSYPTWLKETQYF; CDR3 DNA: TGTGCCAGCAGTTACCCTACATGGCTTAAGGAGACCCAGTACTTC; V gene: TRBV6-5; clone size: -; J gene: TRBJ2-5; D gene: -
CDR3 protein: CASSLADGGTGDNEQFF; CDR3 DNA: TGTGCCAGCAGCTTAGCAGACGGAGGGACAGGGGACAATGAGCAGTTCTTC; V gene: TRBV7-9; clone size: -; J gene: TRBJ2-1; D gene: TRBD1
CDR3 protein: CASSPFEGSGNTIYF; CDR3 DNA: TGTGCCAGCTCACCATTCGAGGGATCCGGAAACACCATATATTTT; V gene: TRBV18; clone size: few; J gene: TRBJ1-3; D gene: -
CDR3 protein: CASSEAVALGTRVNYEQYF; CDR3 DNA: TGTGCCAGCAGTGAAGCGGTTGCATTAGGCACTAGAGTGAACTACGAGCAGTACTTC; V gene: TRBV6-1; clone size: many; J gene: TRBJ2-7; D gene: -
CDR3 protein: CASSSLAEAETQYF; CDR3 DNA: TGTGCCAGCAGCTCCTTGGCCGAGGCGGAGACCCAGTACTTC; V gene: TRBV7-9; clone size: many; J gene: TRBJ2-5; D gene: -
CDR3 protein: CASSLRGTVADTQYF; CDR3 DNA: TGTGCCAGCAGTTTGCGAGGGACAGTAGCAGATACGCAGTATTTT; V gene: TRBV27; clone size: -; J gene: TRBJ2-3; D gene: TRBD1
CDR3 protein: CASSFSLAGGPSTDTQYF; CDR3 DNA: TGTGCCAGCAGTTTCTCCCTAGCGGGGGGGCCTAGCACAGATACGCAGTATTTT; V gene: TRBV12-3/TRBV12-4; clone size: many; J gene: TRBJ2-3; D gene: TRBD2
CDR3 protein: CASSLEGRAFYNEQFF; CDR3 DNA: TGCGCCAGCAGCTTGGAAGGGAGGGCCTTCTACAATGAGCAGTTCTTC; V gene: TRBV5-1; clone size: many; J gene: TRBJ2-1; D gene: TRBD2